This T cell receptor beta chain was recovered during a study of T cells in Graves' hyperthyroidism and ophthalmopathy. The study's findings and limits: Ophthalmopathy stood apart from stable hyperthyroidism in a 13 V-J model. Before onset, ophthalmopathy was predicted by the model a median around 6 months earlier. Blood shared most expanded thyroid clonotypes above 0.001.

In the case of this clonotype: Its target is not known.

The source material, RNA transcripts, was used to amplify TCR beta CDR3 regions. The primer set for the first-round RT-PCR of the TCR CDR3 was HTBI. TCRdb reprocessed the multiplex PCR reads via MiXCR and lists one record per CDR3 protein. The sample has some 500,000 distinct CDR3 sequences; about 16% are singletons. The sequenced sample was blood. The sequence was collected from a woman aged 30 to 39 with Graves' ophthalmopathy.

The CDR3 DNA is TGCGCCAGCAGCCAAGAACGAGCCTCACCCCTCCACTTT. It is translated as CASSQERASPLHF. The chain links TRBV4-3 to TRBJ1-6; D gene uncertain. Germline V gene lookup returns CDR1 LGHNA and CDR2 YSLEER. Trimming pared 0 bases from V and 10 bases from J, leaving 7 bases between. The CDR3 is 13 residues long.